Below, 26 T cell receptor beta chains from the same sample are listed, as sequenced in a study of blood T cell repertoires in COVID-19. Sequencing was performed with immunoSEQ multiplex PCR; in TCRdb, only in-frame clones are kept and a portion is missing. The sample holds 450,000 to 600,000 clones, 75% to 90% seen once. Material: PBMCs or T cells enriched from blood (not recorded which). These receptors were taken from a woman aged 18-30 years who had recovered from COVID-19.

This clone was detected only once. The chain carries TRBV15 and TRBJ1-1, with TRBD1 as a possible D gene (6 bases). CDR1 and CDR2 (germline): LNHNV, YYDKDF (reference sequence). The CDR3 is 15 amino acids. Trimming took 0 bases from V and 3 from J, leaving 11 bases between them. The CDR3 here is CATSREGQRYTEAFF. The DNA for the CDR3 is TGTGCCACCAGCAGAGAAGGACAGCGATACACTGAAGCTTTCTTT.

J is TRBJ2-3 and V is TRBV6-2 or TRBV6-3; 11 bases map to TRBD2. Germline-derived CDR1 and CDR2 are MNHEY and SVGEGT. The CDR3 loop spans 16 amino acids. With 4 bases clipped from V and 1 base from J, the junction kept 4 bases outside the gene matches. The CDR3 DNA reads TGTGCCAGCAGTTTTCTGACTAGCGGGGGCACAGATACGCAGTATTTT. This sequence encodes CASSFLTSGGTDTQYF.

The gene calls are TRBV2 and TRBJ1-2; no clear D. The V gene lost 1 base and the J gene lost 4 bases, with 19 bases spanning the gap. This CDR3 is 17 amino acids long. In germline, CDR1 is SNHLY, CDR2 FYNNEI. The DNA of the CDR3 is TGTGCCAGCAGTGAAGGAGGAGGTAGTGGTCCGATCTATGGCTACACCTTC. As protein: CASSEGGGSGPIYGYTF.

The chain combines TRBV7-2 with TRBJ2-5, with D perhaps TRBD2 (5 bases). CDR1 and CDR2 (germline): SGHTA, FQGNSA. Deletions cut 1 base from V and 5 bases from J, with 8 bases between. The CDR3 covers 13 residues. CDR3 amino acids: CASSLGLAETQYF. The CDR3 DNA is TGTGCCAGCAGCTTAGGTCTAGCTGAGACCCAGTACTTC.

V usage is TRBV7-8 and J usage is TRBJ2-1; D might be TRBD1 (6 bases). The CDR3 is 13 residues long. CDR1 is SGHVS, CDR2 FQNEAQ, per germline. Trimming stripped 4 bases from V and 4 bases from J, with 8 bases between. CDR3 in amino acids: CASSYGQYNEQFF. CDR3 nucleotide sequence: TGTGCCAGCAGCTATGGACAGTACAATGAGCAGTTCTTC.

The rearrangement links TRBV24-1 to TRBJ2-1; D is possibly TRBD2 (5 bases). V shed 4 bases and J shed 3 bases, with 12 bases lying between them. The germline V gene encodes CDR1 KGHDR and CDR2 SFDVKD. The CDR3 has 15 amino acids. This CDR3 reads CATSEEGNLYNEQFF. In DNA, the CDR3 is TGTGCCACCAGTGAAGAGGGCAACCTCTACAATGAGCAGTTCTTC.

CDR3 sequence reads: CASSLVRQGETQYF. CDR3 sequence (DNA): TGTGCCAGCAGCTTAGTTCGGCAGGGAGAGACCCAGTACTTC. The chain joins TRBV11-2 to TRBJ2-5, with D possibly TRBD1 on 5 matching bases. Germline CDR1 is SGHAT and CDR2 is FQNNGV. This CDR3 has 14 amino acids. V lost 1 base and J 4 bases, leaving 10 bases between the germline ends.

The chain combines TRBV6-5 with TRBJ2-5, with TRBD1 identical over 8 bases. The germline gives CDR1 MNHEY, CDR2 SVGAGI. This CDR3 has 15 residues. V dropped 5 bases and J dropped 4; count of bases not matched to a gene: 9. CDR3 residues: CASSRDTGGRETQYF. CDR3 DNA: TGTGCCAGCAGTAGAGATACAGGGGGTCGAGAGACCCAGTACTTC.

In the case of this clone: Germline and junction disagree at one end, which may indicate a read error. The chain has TRBV30 and TRBJ1-4, with D uncertain. In germline, CDR1 is GTSNPN, CDR2 SVGIG (reference sequence). CDR3 length equals 12 residues. The DNA of the CDR3 is TGTGCTTGGATGGCAGATTATGAAAAACTGTTTTTT. As protein: CAWMADYEKLFF.

The rearrangement uses TRBV2 and TRBJ1-6; D remains unclear. Between the trimmed V and J ends, which lost 9 bases and 8 bases, there was a span of 14 bases. The CDR3 totals 13 residues. Germline V gene lookup returns CDR1 SNHLY and CDR2 FYNNEI. The CDR3 coding sequence is TGTGCCAGTCGAGACACGATCGATTCACCCCTCCACTTT. This translates into CASRDTIDSPLHF.

This chain connects TRBV19 to TRBJ2-5; 8 bases map to TRBD2. After removal of 2 bases from V and 2 bases from J, the junction contained 7 bases not matched to a gene. The CDR3 runs 16 residues. The germline CDR1 and CDR2 sequences are LNHDA and SQIVND (reference sequence). The CDR3 nucleotides are TGTGCCAGTAGTATAACATCGAGCGGGGGACAAGAGACCCAGTACTTC. Translation: CASSITSSGGQETQYF.

The CDR3 loop reads CASSPTFITGQGYTF. CDR3 nucleotide sequence: TGTGCCAGCAGCCCAACCTTCATAACAGGTCAAGGCTACACCTTC. This chain uses TRBV2 with TRBJ1-2, with TRBD1 as a possible D gene (5 bases). V lost 6 bases, J lost 8 bases, and 22 bases lay in between. Germline CDR1 reads SNHLY; CDR2 reads FYNNEI. The CDR3 has 15 residues.

The gene calls are TRBV20-1 and TRBJ2-1, with D perhaps matching TRBD1 (6 bases). The length of the CDR3 is 11 residues. V lost 6 bases to trimming and J lost 9 bases, with 12 bases between them. The V gene's germline CDR1 is DFQATT and CDR2 SNEGSKA (reference sequence). Here the CDR3 reads CSAPRGFEQFF. Written as DNA, the CDR3 is TGCAGTGCCCCGAGGGGGTTTGAGCAGTTCTTC.

This chain connects TRBV12-3 or TRBV12-4 to TRBJ1-1; possibly TRBD1 for D (5 bases). Trimming stripped 3 bases from V and 5 bases from J, with 10 bases between. This CDR3 is built from 13 residues. This chain's CDR3 is CASSLGQGTEAFF. The CDR3 bases are TGTGCCAGCAGTTTGGGGCAGGGAACTGAAGCTTTCTTT.

This clone was detected only once. This chain joins TRBV3-1 (or the pseudogene TRBV3-2) and TRBJ1-1; no clear D gene. The V end lost 7 bases, the J end lost 5 bases, and 17 bases lay between the germline ends. The CDR3 length is 14 residues. Germline CDR1 reads LGHDT; CDR2 reads YNNKEL (reference sequence). CDR3 sequence reads: CASTASRGGTEAFF. DNA for the CDR3: TGTGCCAGCACCGCGTCCCGGGGAGGGACTGAAGCTTTCTTT.

This chain uses TRBV5-6 with TRBJ2-7, with 8 bases lining up with TRBD2. The CDR3 loop spans 15 amino acids. J was trimmed by 3 bases and V by 0 bases; bases with no gene match: 5. Germline lookup yields CDR1 SGHDT and CDR2 YYEEEE. CDR3 region: CASSLDISGVYEQYF. The DNA of the CDR3 is TGTGCCAGCAGCTTGGATATTAGCGGGGTCTACGAGCAGTACTTC.

V and J are TRBV19 and TRBJ1-2, with TRBD1 matching 7 bases. V gave up 8 bases and J gave up 4 bases; unmatched junction bases: 10. Germline values: CDR1 LNHDA, CDR2 SQIVND (reference sequence). This CDR3 spans 14 amino acids. CDR3 nucleotides: TGTGCCAGTGGCGGACGGGACAGCTTCTATGGCTACACCTTC. Translating it yields CASGGRDSFYGYTF. Supplemented by reference TRBV19 and TRBJ1-2, the full variable domain reads DGGITQSPKYLFRKEGQNVTLSCEQNLNHDAMYWYRQDPGQGLRLIYYSQIVNDFQKGDIAEGYSVSREKKESFPLTVTSAQKNPTAFYLCASGGRDSFYGYTFGSGTRLTVV.

The chain couples TRBV2 to TRBJ1-5; D is possibly TRBD1 (6 bases). The germline V and J ends were trimmed by 7 bases and 5 bases, with 12 bases remaining between them. Germline V gene sequence: CDR1 SNHLY, CDR2 FYNNEI. This CDR3 comprises 13 residues. The CDR3, as DNA: TGTGCCAGCATTCGGGAGGGGGATCAGCCCCAGCATTTT. Translated, it gives CASIREGDQPQHF.

The sample holds a few counts of this clone. J is TRBJ2-2 and V is TRBV6-1, with TRBD2 as a possible D gene (6 bases). V was clipped by 2 bases and J by 6 bases, with 7 bases between them. This CDR3 is built from 13 residues. Per germline, CDR1 MNHNS and CDR2 SASEGT. In DNA, the CDR3 is TGTGCCAGCAGTGAAACGGGGGCCGGGGAGCTGTTTTTT. As protein: CASSETGAGELFF.

The rearrangement links TRBV5-1 to TRBJ1-6; no definite D call. This CDR3 region has 15 residues. Germline CDR1 is SGHRS and CDR2 is YFSETQ. Trimming cost V 6 bases and J 12 bases, with 22 bases left between them. CDR3 DNA sequence: TGCGCCAGCACTCCACTGGGCCCTCCGGATCAACCCCTCCACTTT. Translated, it gives CASTPLGPPDQPLHF. Complete variable domain (other parts from reference TRBV5-1 and TRBJ1-6): KAGVTQTPRYLIKTRGQQVTLSCSPISGHRSVSWYQQTPGQGLQFLFEYFSETQRNKGNFPGRFSGRQFSNSRSEMNVSTLELGDSALYLCASTPLGPPDQPLHFGNGTRLTVT.

This chain uses TRBV7-9 with TRBJ1-1; no firm D call. Germline V gene data show CDR1 as SEHNR and CDR2 as FQNEAQ (reference sequence). The CDR3 spans 15 residues. Trimming removed 2 bases from V and 0 bases from J, with 10 bases in between. CDR3 nucleotide sequence: TGTGCCAGCAGCTTACAGGCCCCTGTGAACACTGAAGCTTTCTTT. This codes for CASSLQAPVNTEAFF. Using reference TRBV7-9 and TRBJ1-1 for the parts outside the CDR3, the full variable domain is DTGVSQNPRHKITKRGQNVTFRCDPISEHNRLYWYRQTLGQGPEFLTYFQNEAQLEKSRLLSDRFSAERPKGSFSTLEIQRTEQGDSAMYLCASSLQAPVNTEAFFGQGTRLTVV.

V is TRBV9 and J is TRBJ1-2; weak D call: TRBD1 (5 bases). V lost 0 bases, J lost 4 bases, and 19 bases lay in between. Per germline, CDR1 SGDLS and CDR2 YYNGEE. CDR3 length equals 17 residues. CDR3 DNA: TGTGCCAGCAGCGTAGGGGGGGAGCAGAGTATTTTCTATGGCTACACCTTC. It translates to CASSVGGEQSIFYGYTF.

The V call is TRBV7-9, the J call TRBJ1-1; D is unclear. Germline V gives CDR1 SEHNR, CDR2 FQNEAQ (reference sequence). The length of the CDR3 is 14 residues. V gave up 1 base and J gave up 5 bases, with 11 bases separating them. The CDR3, as DNA: TGTGCCAGCAGCTTAGGTCCGGGTAGTACTGAAGCTTTCTTT. It yields the protein CASSLGPGSTEAFF.

CDR3 nucleotide sequence: TGCGCCAGCAGCCAAAATAGACAGGGGGCCGGGGAGCTGTTTTTT. It yields the protein CASSQNRQGAGELFF. The chain couples TRBV4-1 to TRBJ2-2, with 9 bases identical to TRBD1. V dropped 2 bases and J dropped 6; count of bases not matched to a gene: 4. The CDR3 length is 15 residues. Germline lookup yields CDR1 MGHRA and CDR2 YSYEKL.

The J gene is TRBJ1-1, the V gene TRBV28; 9 nucleotides align to TRBD1. Germline loops: CDR1 MDHEN, CDR2 SYDVKM. This CDR3 region has 15 residues. The junction had 9 bases not matched to a gene; V was cut back by 4 bases and J by 6 bases. Written as DNA, the CDR3 is TGTGCCAGCAGTTCGCCCACAGGGGGCGTCGCTGAAGCTTTCTTT. This translates into CASSSPTGGVAEAFF. Full variable domain (outside the CDR3, taken from reference TRBV28 and TRBJ1-1): DVKVTQSSRYLVKRTGEKVFLECVQDMDHENMFWYRQDPGLGLRLIYFSYDVKMKEKGDIPEGYSVSREKKERFSLILESASTNQTSMYLCASSSPTGGVAEAFFGQGTRLTVV.

The sample holds a few counts of this clone. The chain links TRBV2 to TRBJ1-1, with D perhaps TRBD1 (5 bases). The V gene lost 5 bases and the J gene lost 4 bases, with 11 bases spanning the gap. CDR3 length equals 13 residues. Germline loops: CDR1 SNHLY, CDR2 FYNNEI. The CDR3 reads CASSNGGSTEAFF. CDR3 DNA: TGTGCCAGCAGTAATGGGGGGAGCACTGAAGCTTTCTTT.